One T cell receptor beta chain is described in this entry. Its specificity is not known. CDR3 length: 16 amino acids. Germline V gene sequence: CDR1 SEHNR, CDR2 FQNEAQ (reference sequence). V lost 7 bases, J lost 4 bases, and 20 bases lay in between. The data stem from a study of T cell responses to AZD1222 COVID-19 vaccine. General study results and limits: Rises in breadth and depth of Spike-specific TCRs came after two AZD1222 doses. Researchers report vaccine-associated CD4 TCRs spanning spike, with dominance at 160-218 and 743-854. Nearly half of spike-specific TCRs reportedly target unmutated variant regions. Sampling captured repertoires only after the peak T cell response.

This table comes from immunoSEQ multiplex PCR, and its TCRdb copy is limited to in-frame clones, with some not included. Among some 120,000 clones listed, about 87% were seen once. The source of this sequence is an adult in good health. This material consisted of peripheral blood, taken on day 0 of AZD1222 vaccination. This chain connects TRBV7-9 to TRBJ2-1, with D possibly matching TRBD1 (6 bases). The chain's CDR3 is CASNLNGRDIYNEQFF. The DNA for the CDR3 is TGTGCCAGCAACCTTAACGGCAGGGACATTTACAATGAGCAGTTCTTC.